Here is one T cell receptor beta chain with its context. Its cognate antigen is unknown. A read error may account for a junction end that differs from germline. Here immunoSEQ multiplex PCR was the method, and the copy in TCRdb shows in-frame clones only, minus some. The table includes approximately 79,000 clones, roughly 80% detected once. The CDR3 sequence is 14 residues long. In germline, CDR1 is SSHAT, CDR2 FNYEAQ (reference sequence). These data originate in a study of graft-versus-host responses after intestinal transplantation. Broader study findings: The marrow of recipients harbored GvH clones, and ileum or blood showed some of them first.

The TCR was taken from a human donor who received an intestinal transplant. The specimen comprised unstimulated CD4+ T cells sorted from spleen or lymph node cells, sampled before intestinal transplant. V gene TRBV7-7 combines with J gene TRBJ1-4, with TRBD1 matching over 8 bases. In DNA form, the CDR3 reads TGTGCTAGCAGCTCAGGGACAGGCAATGAAAAACTGTTTTTT. This codes for CASSSGTGNEKLFF.